This entry lists 8 T cell receptor beta chains sequenced from one sample in a study of blood T cell repertoires in COVID-19 (dated by TCRdb to the early 2020s). The receptor library was made with the immunoSEQ multiplex PCR assay. Imported from immuneACCESS, the table was reduced by TCRdb to in-frame sequences with V and J called. These copies leave out some clones; in studies compared against another copy, an unresolved V gene accounts for under half, and the cause of the remainder is not known. The sample includes 300,000 to 350,000 clones, with 88% observed a single time. The top ten constitute 1% of the sample. The sample taken for sequencing was PBMCs or T cells enriched from blood (not recorded which). The origin of the receptors is a woman in her twenties or thirties who had been exposed to COVID-19.

The CDR3 DNA reads TGTGCCAGCAGCGCTACAGGGGCTAGCACCGGGGAGCTGTTTTTT. Its protein product is CASSATGASTGELFF. The V gene is TRBV25-1, the J gene TRBJ2-2; 7 bases align to TRBD1. CDR3 length: 15 residues. Per the germline V gene, CDR1 is MGHDK and CDR2 is SYGVNS. V shed 6 bases and J 4 bases; nucleotides not matched to a gene: 8.

This sequence joins TRBV6-1 and TRBJ2-3; unclear D gene. Looked up from germline, CDR1 is MNHNS and CDR2 is SASEGT. This CDR3 has 13 residues. Trimming took off 2 bases at V and 3 bases at J, with 6 bases between the two ends. The chain's CDR3 is CASSETTTDTQYF. In nucleotides, the CDR3 is TGTGCCAGCAGTGAAACTACTACAGATACGCAGTATTTT.

The rearrangement uses TRBV18 and TRBJ1-3; D not resolved. Germline lookup yields CDR1 KGHSH and CDR2 LQKENI. CDR3 size: 15 residues. The V end lost 2 bases, the J end lost 0 bases, and 8 bases lay between the germline ends. CDR3 sequence: CASSPKTVSGNTIYF. CDR3 DNA: TGTGCCAGCTCACCAAAAACAGTCTCTGGAAACACCATATATTTT. Based on the CDR3 plus reference TRBV18 and TRBJ1-3, the full variable domain is NAGVMQNPRHLVRRRGQEARLRCSPMKGHSHVYWYRQLPEEGLKFMVYLQKENIIDESGMPKERFSAEFPKEGPSILRIQQVVRGDSAAYFCASSPKTVSGNTIYFGEGSWLTVV.

The chain carries TRBV24-1 and TRBJ2-2, with D unresolved. The CDR3 has 16 residues. CDR1 KGHDR and CDR2 SFDVKD come from the germline V gene. The germline V and J ends were trimmed by 0 bases and 4 bases, with 11 bases remaining between them. The CDR3 sequence is CATSDLEFTSTGELFF. The DNA of the CDR3 is TGTGCCACCAGTGATTTGGAGTTTACGAGCACCGGGGAGCTGTTTTTT.

This chain connects TRBV27 to TRBJ1-5; D ambiguous. The CDR3 covers 16 residues. Looked up from germline, CDR1 is MNHEY and CDR2 is SMNVEV (reference sequence). Trimming took off 7 bases at V and 0 bases at J, with 16 bases between the two ends. This CDR3 reads CASTLGGEYSNQPQHF. CDR3 coding DNA: TGTGCCAGCACCCTGGGCGGGGAGTATAGCAATCAGCCCCAGCATTTT.

The chain uses TRBV11-1 and TRBJ1-2; D perhaps matches TRBD1 (5 bases). Per germline, CDR1 SGHAT and CDR2 FQDESV (reference sequence). Trimming took 2 bases from V and 7 from J, leaving 11 bases between them. This CDR3 has 13 residues. DNA of the CDR3: TGTGCCAGCAGCTTAAGCCAGGGCAGTGGCTACACCTTC. Its translation: CASSLSQGSGYTF.

Remarks on this clone: Other DNA sequences from this sample encode an identical CDR3 as well. The chain couples TRBV5-4 to TRBJ2-7, with 8 positions matching TRBD2. The CDR3 has 14 amino acids. CDR1 SGHNT and CDR2 YYREEE come from the germline V gene (reference sequence). J was trimmed by 0 bases and V by 4 bases; bases with no gene match: 3. The CDR3: CASSLGTSSYEQYF. The DNA for the CDR3 is TGTGCCAGCAGCCTCGGGACTAGCTCCTACGAGCAGTACTTC.

The genes are TRBV28 and TRBJ2-1; D gene ambiguous. Trimming stripped 5 bases from V and 6 bases from J, with 8 bases between. This CDR3 is 12 amino acids long. Germline assignment: CDR1 MDHEN and CDR2 SYDVKM. The CDR3 protein is CASSLPLNEQFF. The CDR3 DNA reads as TGTGCCAGCAGTCTCCCACTCAATGAGCAGTTCTTC.